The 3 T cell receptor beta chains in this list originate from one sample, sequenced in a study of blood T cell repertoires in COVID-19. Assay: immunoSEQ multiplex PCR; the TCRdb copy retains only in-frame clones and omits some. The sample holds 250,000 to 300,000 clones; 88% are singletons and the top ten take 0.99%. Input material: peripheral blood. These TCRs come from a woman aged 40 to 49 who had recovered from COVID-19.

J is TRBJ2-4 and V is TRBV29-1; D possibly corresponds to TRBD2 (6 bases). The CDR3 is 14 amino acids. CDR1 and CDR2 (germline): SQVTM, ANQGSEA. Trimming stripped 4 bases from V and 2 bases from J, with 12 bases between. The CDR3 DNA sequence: TGCAGCGTTGCCCGGGACTTGCCCAAAAACATTCAGTACTTC. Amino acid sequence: CSVARDLPKNIQYF.

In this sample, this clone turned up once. The chain's CDR3 is CASSPSGGPPYNEQFF. In DNA, the CDR3 is TGTGCCAGCAGCCCCTCGGGGGGGCCGCCCTACAATGAGCAGTTCTTC. The chain employs TRBV7-9 and TRBJ2-1; 8 bases line up with TRBD2. J gave up 2 bases and V 5 bases, and 8 bases lay outside the gene matches. CDR3 length: 16 residues. CDR1 is SEHNR and CDR2 is FQNEAQ in the germline V gene (reference sequence).

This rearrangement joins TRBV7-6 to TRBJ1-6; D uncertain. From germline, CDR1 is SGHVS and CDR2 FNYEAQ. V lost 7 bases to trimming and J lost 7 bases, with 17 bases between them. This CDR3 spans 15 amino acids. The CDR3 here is CASTPSGEANSPLHF. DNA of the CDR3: TGTGCCAGCACCCCCAGCGGGGAGGCGAATTCACCCCTCCACTTT.